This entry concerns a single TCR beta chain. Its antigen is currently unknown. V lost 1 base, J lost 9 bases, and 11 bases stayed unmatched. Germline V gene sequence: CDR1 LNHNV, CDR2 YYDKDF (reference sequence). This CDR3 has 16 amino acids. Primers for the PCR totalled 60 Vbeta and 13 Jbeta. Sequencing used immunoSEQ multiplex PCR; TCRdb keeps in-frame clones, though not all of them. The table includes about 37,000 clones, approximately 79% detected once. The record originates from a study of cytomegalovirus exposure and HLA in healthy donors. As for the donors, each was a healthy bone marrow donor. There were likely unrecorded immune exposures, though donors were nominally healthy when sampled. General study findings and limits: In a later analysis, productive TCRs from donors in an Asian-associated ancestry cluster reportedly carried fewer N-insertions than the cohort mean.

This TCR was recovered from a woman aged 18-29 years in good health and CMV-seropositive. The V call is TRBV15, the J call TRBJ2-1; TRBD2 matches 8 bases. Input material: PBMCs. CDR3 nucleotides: TGTGCCACCAGCAGAGTGAGCGGGACTAGACGAGGTGAGCAGTTCTTC. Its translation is CATSRVSGTRRGEQFF.